This T cell receptor beta chain is drawn from a study of T cell responses to AZD1222 COVID-19 vaccine. Findings and caveats of the study: Baseline seropositivity characterized only a handful of AZD1222 recipients.

Per germline, CDR1 SGHNT and CDR2 YYREEE (reference sequence). The junction had 1 base not matched to a gene; V was cut back by 2 bases and J by 4 bases. The CDR3 is 13 residues long. Repertoires were generated with immunoSEQ multiplex PCR, while TCRdb's copy carries only in-frame clones and drops some. The sample contains approximately 150,000 clones, roughly 90% of which appear only once. About this clone: The antigen is undetermined.

V and J are TRBV5-4 and TRBJ1-2, with 8 bases aligning to TRBD1. The sequences come from peripheral blood, collected 28 days after the second AZD1222 dose. The clonotype was recovered from an adult who received the AZD1222 COVID-19 vaccine. The CDR3 DNA is TGTGCCAGCAGCTTCGACAGGGGCTATGGCTACACCTTC. Encoded protein: CASSFDRGYGYTF.